This T cell receptor (beta chain) was recorded in a study of low-dose radiotherapy and immunotherapy resistance in tumors. Germline CDR1 and CDR2: MNHEY and SVGEGT. The CDR3 has 16 amino acids. Trimming cost V 0 bases and J 2 bases; bases outside gene matches: 7. Specified time point: before trial treatment. Primers targeting TRAV and TRBV primed first-strand cDNA, covering alpha and beta chains. Amplification of TCRs used a constant-region primer and V-primer adapter for 15 to 25 PCR cycles. TCRdb ran MiXCR on the reads and lists one entry per CDR3 protein. The sample gives 64,000 or so distinct CDR3 sequences, 31% of which show up once; around 10% is in the top ten.

The TCR originated in a female donor with ovarian cancer. Sequencing was performed on PBMCs, taken before treatment. The V gene is TRBV6-2 or TRBV6-3, the J gene TRBJ2-7, with 7 positions matching TRBD2. This CDR3 reads CASSYSMLAAAYEQYF. CDR3 bases: TGTGCCAGCAGTTACTCGATGCTAGCGGCAGCCTACGAGCAGTACTTC.